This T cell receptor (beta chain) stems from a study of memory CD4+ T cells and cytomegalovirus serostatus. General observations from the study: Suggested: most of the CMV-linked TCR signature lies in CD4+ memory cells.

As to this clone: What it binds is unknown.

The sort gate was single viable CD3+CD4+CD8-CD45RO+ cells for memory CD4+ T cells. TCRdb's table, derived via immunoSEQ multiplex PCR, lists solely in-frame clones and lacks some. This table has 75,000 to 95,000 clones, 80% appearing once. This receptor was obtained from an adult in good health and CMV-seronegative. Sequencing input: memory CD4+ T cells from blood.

The CDR3 loop is CASSPAGSNTEAFF. In DNA form, the CDR3 reads TGTGCCAGCTCACCAGCAGGGTCGAACACTGAAGCTTTCTTT. The chain uses TRBV18 and TRBJ1-1, with D perhaps matching TRBD1 (5 bases). This CDR3 is 14 amino acids long. Deletions cut 2 bases from V and 1 base from J, with 8 bases between. Looked up from germline, CDR1 is KGHSH and CDR2 is LQKENI.